This note documents a single T cell receptor (beta chain) sequence. Its target antigen remains unknown. No clone much larger than this one lies a single base away; base qualities are absent. Each collaborating institution followed its own protocols to collect whole blood in K2EDTA tubes. For TCRbeta analysis, collaborator samples were shipped as frozen whole blood, as isolated PBMCs, or as DNA extracted from either sample type. Based on the germline V gene, the CDR1 and CDR2 sequences are SNHLY and FYNNEI. Spanning cysteine to phenylalanine, the CDR3 consists of 15 amino acids. Just CDR3 DNA is preserved here, 45 bases in frame from base 1. The germline V end is reduced by 3 bases and the J end by 6 bases; junction bases left unmatched: 6. The sample comes from a study of blood T cell repertoires in COVID-19 (TCRdb year 2020). Turning to the overall study: The collaborator samples originated in the United States, Italy and Spain and spanned the acute and convalescent phases of COVID-19. The material from the prospective study consisted of cDNA or gDNA derived from T cells, B-cell-depleted T cells, or PBMCs. The dataset comprised deeply sampled blood TCRbeta repertoires from subjects exposed to, actively infected with, or recovered from COVID-19. The repertoires were released in a freely available public database meant as a resource for research on the immune response to SARS-CoV-2. The samples were drawn from two sources: the first 160 participants of the ongoing ImmuneRACE study, and fewer than 1,500 subjects contributed by 6 global collaborators. The sample metadata nearly always contained a de-identified subject ID, COVID-19 status, age in years and sex. HLA class I and class II types, where available, came from metadata supplied by the sample provider rather than from assay-based typing. Findings and caveats that apply to the study as a whole: How much clinical and demographic metadata was included differed by source and by participant, and the metadata was provided uncurated.

TCRbeta CDR3 regions were amplified from genomic DNA using the immunoSEQ Assay, a bias-controlled multiplex PCR. Concerning the study's data processing: Within the assay, amplification of reference gene primers was used to estimate how many nucleated cells each sample contained. To quantify the absolute abundance of each unique TCRbeta CDR3 rearrangement, sequence reads were collapsed and filtered. For each sample, productive Simpson clonality was calculated by taking the square root of Simpson's diversity index across productive rearrangements. Entries here come from immuneACCESS through TCRdb and include only in-frame sequences with V and J called. Some clones fail to appear in such tables; in the studies checked, an unresolved V gene covers under half of the shortfall, and the cause of the remainder is unknown. Clone size and the V and J calls come from that table; the DNA yielded D and trimming. The sample table lists tens of thousands of clones, 87% of them with a count of one. The ten top clones hold around 5% of the sample.

The chain uses TRBV2 and TRBJ2-2, and 8 junctional nucleotides match TRBD1. This clonotype was obtained from a middle-aged man with active COVID-19. The source material was peripheral blood. This receptor carries the CDR3 CASSEKRTGSGELFF. The nucleotide sequence is TGTGCCAGCAGTGAGAAAAGGACAGGGTCCGGGGAGCTGTTTTTT.